The 8 T cell receptor beta chains below come from one sample, sequenced in a study of blood T cell repertoires in COVID-19. Here immunoSEQ multiplex PCR was the method, and the copy in TCRdb shows in-frame clones only, minus some. This sample carries roughly 230,000 clones, approximately 83% of them seen once, and the ten largest clones take roughly 3.5%. The sample was PBMCs or T cells enriched from blood (not recorded which). The receptors stem from a woman aged 60-75 years who had recovered from COVID-19.

This rearrangement joins TRBV7-6 to TRBJ2-3, with D tentatively TRBD1 (6 bases). Trimming took 4 bases from V and 4 from J, leaving 18 bases between them. CDR3 length equals 16 residues. Looked up from germline, CDR1 is SGHVS and CDR2 is FNYEAQ. Here the CDR3 reads CASSSRPGQLSDTQYF. Here the CDR3 DNA reads TGTGCCAGCAGCTCTCGGCCGGGACAACTCTCAGATACGCAGTATTTT.

The rearrangement joins TRBV13 to TRBJ1-6, with TRBD1 identical over 8 bases. This CDR3 has 16 amino acids. The junction had 6 bases not matched to a gene; V was cut back by 1 base and J by 7 bases. Germline assignment: CDR1 PRHDT and CDR2 FYEKMQ (reference sequence). The CDR3 sequence: CASSLDRGYGNSPLHF. The CDR3 region has the DNA TGTGCCAGCAGCTTAGACAGGGGGTATGGAAATTCACCCCTCCACTTT. Full variable domain (rest looked up from reference TRBV13 and TRBJ1-6): AAGVIQSPRHLIKEKRETATLKCYPIPRHDTVYWYQQGPGQDPQFLISFYEKMQSDKGSIPDRFSAQQFSDYHSELNMSSLELGDSALYFCASSLDRGYGNSPLHFGNGTRLTVT.

The rearrangement uses TRBV19 and TRBJ2-3; TRBD1 is a possible D gene (5 bases). Deletions cut 9 bases from V and 2 bases from J, with 15 bases between. Germline CDR1 and CDR2: LNHDA and SQIVND (reference sequence). The CDR3 runs 14 residues. The chain's CDR3 is CASTLGPLTDTQYF. In DNA form, the CDR3 reads TGTGCCAGCACCCTGGGGCCTCTCACAGATACGCAGTATTTT.

This clone was counted a few times. The chain is built from TRBV5-1 and TRBJ1-6; D gene unclear. CDR3 size: 14 residues. Germline V gene lookup returns CDR1 SGHRS and CDR2 YFSETQ. V was clipped by 1 base and J by 9 bases, with 11 bases between them. The CDR3 loop reads CASSLSGWGSPLHF. CDR3 DNA: TGCGCCAGCAGCTTGTCGGGATGGGGTTCACCCCTCCACTTT.

The V call is TRBV2, the J call TRBJ1-4; 8 bases line up with TRBD1. The V segment lost 4 bases and the J segment 12 bases; nucleotides outside the gene matches: 10. This CDR3 contains 14 residues. In germline, CDR1 is SNHLY, CDR2 FYNNEI. CDR3 sequence: CASSAGTGPGELFF. CDR3 DNA: TGTGCCAGCAGTGCCGGGACAGGCCCGGGGGAACTGTTTTTT.

The V gene is TRBV6-2 or TRBV6-3, the J gene TRBJ2-1; 11 bases match TRBD2. Trimming removed 2 bases from V and 13 bases from J; junction bases left unmatched: 1. Germline-derived CDR1 and CDR2 are MNHEY and SVGEGT. The CDR3 has 12 residues. The CDR3, as DNA: TGTGCCAGCAGTTACACTAGCGGGGGCCAGTTCTTC. The encoded protein is CASSYTSGGQFF.

The chain has TRBV6-5 and TRBJ2-7; weak D call: TRBD1 (5 bases). Looked up from germline, CDR1 is MNHEY and CDR2 is SVGAGI. The CDR3 extends over 15 amino acids. V lost 5 bases, J lost 0 bases, and 14 bases lay in between. CDR3 in amino acids: CASSTDRGFSYEQYF. The DNA for the CDR3 is TGTGCCAGCAGTACCGACAGAGGATTCTCCTACGAGCAGTACTTC.

The V gene is TRBV5-6, the J gene TRBJ1-2; D unresolved. The CDR3 totals 14 residues. The germline V gene has CDR1 SGHDT and CDR2 YYEEEE. The V gene lost 3 bases and the J gene lost 4 bases, with 13 bases spanning the gap. The CDR3 DNA is TGTGCCAGCAGCTCCCCGAGCTTTGGCTATGGCTACACCTTC. Encoded protein: CASSSPSFGYGYTF.